The rows below give T cell receptor beta chains drawn from one sample of a study of CD8+ T cells in alopecia areata. The assay was immunoSEQ multiplex PCR, and TCRdb's table has in-frame clones only and misses some. Of more than 150,000 clones in the sample, 40% to 55% were seen once. The sample in question was CD8+ T cells sorted from blood, obtained at roughly week 52, from a patient treated with tofacitinib. Source of these receptors: a human donor with alopecia areata. Each CDR3 is given with its conserved first and last residue. A D gene is named only where the DNA matches it firmly. Clone size appears in some rows only: once, few, many, or a class for an expanded clone.

J,V,D,size,CDR3,DNA
TRBJ1-2,TRBV27,NA,NA,CASSLDRDYGYTF,TGTGCCAGCAGTTTAGACCGAGACTATGGCTACACCTTC
TRBJ2-2,TRBV29-1,NA,few,CSAYRNTGELFF,TGCAGCGCTTACAGGAACACCGGGGAGCTGTTTTTT
TRBJ2-3,TRBV5-1,NA,NA,CASSQTSDTQYF,TGCGCCAGCAGCCAGACTAGTGACACGCAGTATTTT
TRBJ2-1,TRBV7-9,NA,NA,CASSLGGQRYNEQFF,TGTGCCAGCAGCTTAGGAGGACAGCGTTACAATGAGCAGTTCTTC
TRBJ2-3,TRBV25-1,NA,NA,CASSRTRGHAVNTQYF,TGTGCCAGCAGCCGTACCCGCGGGCATGCTGTAAATACGCAGTATTTT
TRBJ2-6,TRBV2,NA,few,CASSEGAGANVLTF,TGTGCCAGCAGTGAGGGGGCTGGGGCCAACGTCCTGACTTTC
TRBJ2-7,TRBV30,NA,NA,CAWSPRTPGSYEQYF,TGTGCCTGGAGTCCCCGGACGCCCGGCTCCTACGAGCAGTACTTC
TRBJ1-5,TRBV5-6,TRBD1,NA,CASSSATGGNQPQHF,TGTGCCAGCAGCTCCGCGACAGGGGGCAATCAGCCCCAGCATTTT
TRBJ2-5,TRBV27,NA,NA,CASSPLGATGLVQETQYF,TGTGCCAGCAGCCCCTTAGGGGCCACAGGGCTCGTCCAAGAGACCCAGTACTTC
TRBJ2-7,TRBV11-2,TRBD1,once,CASQQGGYEQYF,TGTGCATCACAACAGGGGGGCTACGAGCAGTACTTC
TRBJ2-7,TRBV19,TRBD1,NA,CASSNADRGTYEQYF,TGTGCCAGTAGTAACGCGGACAGGGGAACCTACGAGCAGTACTTC
TRBJ1-5,TRBV6-5,NA,NA,CASSSNQPQHF,TGTGCCAGCAGCTCCAATCAGCCCCAGCATTTT
TRBJ2-2,TRBV30,NA,NA,CASGTRETGELFF,TGTGCCTCGGGGACACGTGAAACCGGGGAGCTGTTTTTT
TRBJ2-1,TRBV5-1,TRBD2,NA,CASSLSSGGADNEQFF,TGCGCCAGCAGCTTATCTAGCGGGGGGGCGGACAATGAGCAGTTCTTC
TRBJ2-1,TRBV11-2,NA,NA,CASSLGAGAEQFF,TGTGCCAGCAGCTTAGGGGCGGGGGCTGAGCAGTTCTTC